Listed below are T cell receptor beta chains from one sample, sequenced in a study of identical twins. TCRdb re-called the 5' RACE reads with MiXCR, one entry per CDR3 protein. The sample gives 1.5 million to 2 million distinct CDR3 sequences, 25% to 35% of which show up once; about 0.27% is in the top ten. Sequencing input: cord blood. These receptors originate from a newborn girl in good health. The CDR3 runs from the conserved cysteine through the conserved F or W. The order of the fields is clone size, J gene, D gene, V gene, CDR3 DNA, CDR3 protein. The D gene is left open where the match is weak. Where a row states a size, it is once, few, many or the class of an expanded clone; other rows omit it.

few TRBJ2-7 TRBD2 TRBV10-3 TGTGCCATCGGAAGGACTAGCGTCGACGAGCAGTACTTC CAIGRTSVDEQYF
few TRBJ2-1 TRBD2 TRBV25-1 TGTGCCAGCAGTGAATCGGGGGGGCCCAATGAGCAGTTCTTC CASSESGGPNEQFF
- TRBJ2-7 TRBD1 TRBV20-1 TGCAGTGTTGCCGGGACAGCCAACGAGCAGTACTTC CSVAGTANEQYF
many TRBJ2-1 TRBD2 TRBV24-1 TGTGCCACCAGTGATTTGTCGGCGGGAGTTAATGAGCAGTTCTTC CATSDLSAGVNEQFF
- TRBJ2-1 - TRBV14 TGTGCCAGCAGCCAGGTCCGGGGTGCCTCCTACAATGAGCAGTTCTTC CASSQVRGASYNEQFF
- TRBJ1-1 TRBD1 TRBV28 TGTGCCAGCAGTGCAATGGGGACAGGGCGGGGGAACACTGAAGCTTTCTTT CASSAMGTGRGNTEAFF
few TRBJ1-2 - TRBV30 TGTGCCTGGACCCCCCTGGGGGGAAACTATGGCTACACCTTC CAWTPLGGNYGYTF
- TRBJ2-7 - TRBV12-3/TRBV12-4 TGTGCCAGCAGTACAGGGTTCTCCTACGAGCAGTACTTC CASSTGFSYEQYF
few TRBJ1-5 - TRBV29-1 TGCAGCGTTGAAACAGGGCGCAATCAGCCCCAGCATTTT CSVETGRNQPQHF
few TRBJ1-2 TRBD1 TRBV12-3/TRBV12-4 TGTGCCAGCAGTTTTGAGGGGGCGGCAACTAGCTATGGCTACACCTTC CASSFEGAATSYGYTF
- TRBJ2-2 - TRBV20-1 TGCAGTGCTAGACTAAGAAACACCGGGGAGCTGTTTTTT CSARLRNTGELFF
few TRBJ2-7 - TRBV27 TGTGCCAGCAGTTTTGGGACGGGACACAATGAGCAGTACTTC CASSFGTGHNEQYF
- TRBJ2-1 - TRBV28 TGTGCCAGCAGCCCTCCAACGAGCTCCTACAATGAGCAGTTCTTC CASSPPTSSYNEQFF